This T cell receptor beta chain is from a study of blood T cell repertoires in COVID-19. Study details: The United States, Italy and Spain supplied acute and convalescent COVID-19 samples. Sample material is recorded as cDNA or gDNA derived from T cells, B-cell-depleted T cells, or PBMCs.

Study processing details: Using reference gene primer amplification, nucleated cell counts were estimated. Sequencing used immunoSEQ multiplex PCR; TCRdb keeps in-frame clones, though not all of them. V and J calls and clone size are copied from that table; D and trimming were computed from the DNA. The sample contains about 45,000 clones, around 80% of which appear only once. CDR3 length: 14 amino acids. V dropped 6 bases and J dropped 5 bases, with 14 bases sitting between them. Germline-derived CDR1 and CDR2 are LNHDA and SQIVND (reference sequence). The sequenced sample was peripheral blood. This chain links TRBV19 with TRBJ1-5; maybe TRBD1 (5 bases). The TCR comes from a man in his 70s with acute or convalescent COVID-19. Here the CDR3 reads CASRFASGDQPQHF. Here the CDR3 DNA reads TGTGCCAGTAGGTTTGCGTCGGGGGATCAGCCCCAGCATTTT.